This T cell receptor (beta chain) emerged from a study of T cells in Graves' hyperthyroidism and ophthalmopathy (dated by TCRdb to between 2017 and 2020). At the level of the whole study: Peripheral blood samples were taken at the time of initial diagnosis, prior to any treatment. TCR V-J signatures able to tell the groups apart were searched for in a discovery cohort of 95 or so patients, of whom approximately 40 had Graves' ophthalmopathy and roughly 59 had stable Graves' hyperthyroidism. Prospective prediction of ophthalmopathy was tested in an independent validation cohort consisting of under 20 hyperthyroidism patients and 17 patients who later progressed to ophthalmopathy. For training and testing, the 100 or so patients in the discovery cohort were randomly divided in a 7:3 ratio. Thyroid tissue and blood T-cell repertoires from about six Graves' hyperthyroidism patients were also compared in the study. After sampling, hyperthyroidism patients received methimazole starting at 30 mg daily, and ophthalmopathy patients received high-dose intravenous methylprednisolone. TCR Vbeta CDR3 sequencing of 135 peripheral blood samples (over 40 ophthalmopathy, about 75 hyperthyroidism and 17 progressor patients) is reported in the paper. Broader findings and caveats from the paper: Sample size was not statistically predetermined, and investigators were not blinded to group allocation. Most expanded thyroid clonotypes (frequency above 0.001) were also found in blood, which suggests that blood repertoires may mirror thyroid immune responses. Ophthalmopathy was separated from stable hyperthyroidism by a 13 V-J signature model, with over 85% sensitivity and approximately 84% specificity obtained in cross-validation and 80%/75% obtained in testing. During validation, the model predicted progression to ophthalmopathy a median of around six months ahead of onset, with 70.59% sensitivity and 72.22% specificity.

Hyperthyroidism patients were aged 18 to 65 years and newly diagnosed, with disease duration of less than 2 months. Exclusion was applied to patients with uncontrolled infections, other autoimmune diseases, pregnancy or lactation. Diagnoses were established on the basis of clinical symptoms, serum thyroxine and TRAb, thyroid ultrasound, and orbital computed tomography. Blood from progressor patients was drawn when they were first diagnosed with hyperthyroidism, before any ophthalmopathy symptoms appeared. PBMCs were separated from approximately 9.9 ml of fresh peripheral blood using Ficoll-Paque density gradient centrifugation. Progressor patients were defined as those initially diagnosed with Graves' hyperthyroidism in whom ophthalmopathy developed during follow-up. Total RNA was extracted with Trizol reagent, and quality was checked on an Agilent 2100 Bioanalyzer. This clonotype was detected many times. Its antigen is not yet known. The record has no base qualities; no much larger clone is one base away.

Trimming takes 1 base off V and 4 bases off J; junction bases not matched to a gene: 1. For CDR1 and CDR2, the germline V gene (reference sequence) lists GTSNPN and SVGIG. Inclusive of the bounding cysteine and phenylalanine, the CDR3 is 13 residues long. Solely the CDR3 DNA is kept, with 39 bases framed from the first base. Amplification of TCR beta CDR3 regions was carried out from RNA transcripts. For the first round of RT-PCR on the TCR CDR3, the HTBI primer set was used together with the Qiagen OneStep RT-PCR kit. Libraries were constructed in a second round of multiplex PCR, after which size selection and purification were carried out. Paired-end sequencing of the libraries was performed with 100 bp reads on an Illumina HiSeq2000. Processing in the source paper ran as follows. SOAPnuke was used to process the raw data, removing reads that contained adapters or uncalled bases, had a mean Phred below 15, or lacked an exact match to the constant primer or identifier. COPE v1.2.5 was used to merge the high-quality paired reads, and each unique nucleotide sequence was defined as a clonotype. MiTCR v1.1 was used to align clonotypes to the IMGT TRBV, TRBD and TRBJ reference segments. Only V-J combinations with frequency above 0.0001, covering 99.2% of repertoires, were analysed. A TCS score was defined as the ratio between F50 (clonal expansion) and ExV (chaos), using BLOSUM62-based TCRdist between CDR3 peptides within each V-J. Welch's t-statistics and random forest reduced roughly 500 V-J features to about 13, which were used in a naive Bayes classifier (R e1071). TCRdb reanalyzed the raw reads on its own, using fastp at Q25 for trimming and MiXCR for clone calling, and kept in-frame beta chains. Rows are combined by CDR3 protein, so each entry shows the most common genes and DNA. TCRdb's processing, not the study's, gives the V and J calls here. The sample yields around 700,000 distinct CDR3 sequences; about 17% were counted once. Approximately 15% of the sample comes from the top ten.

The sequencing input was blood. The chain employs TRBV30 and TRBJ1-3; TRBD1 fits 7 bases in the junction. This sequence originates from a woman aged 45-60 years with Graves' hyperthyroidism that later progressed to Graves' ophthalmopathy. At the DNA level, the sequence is TGTGCCTGGAGTGGGGACAGCGGAAACACCATATATTTT. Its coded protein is CAWSGDSGNTIYF.